Reported below is one T cell receptor (beta chain). Its antigen remains unknown. CDR1 is SNHLY, CDR2 FYNNEI, per germline. This CDR3 region has 16 residues. Between the trimmed V and J ends, which lost 1 base and 2 bases, there was a span of 15 bases. The source of the sample is a study of T-cell memory formation after mild COVID-19. The overall study: Across donors, TCR clusters were largely donor specific. Study-wide results and caveats: The study found contracting CD4+ clones mainly in CM and EM and contracting CD8+ clones in EMRA.

Barcoded TCR alpha and TCR beta cDNA libraries with UMIs came from 5'RACE using constant-segment primers. One entry per CDR3 protein results from TCRdb running MiXCR on the 5' RACE reads. This sample has 530,000 or so distinct CDR3 sequences, with approximately 15% found just once. Specimen: PBMCs or a T cell subset sorted from them (not recorded which). This receptor was obtained from an adult woman who had mild COVID-19 (a few samples of this study predate the infection). Cell type and time point are not known. The chain joins TRBV2 to TRBJ2-7; D unclear. In DNA, the CDR3 is TGTGCCAGCAGTGAAGTAGAACTCGGCACCCCCTACGAGCAGTACTTC. Translating gives CASSEVELGTPYEQYF. The complete variable domain, with remaining parts taken from reference TRBV2 and TRBJ2-7, reads EPEVTQTPSHQVTQMGQEVILRCVPISNHLYFYWYRQILGQKVEFLVSFYNNEISEKSEIFDDQFSVERPDGSNFTLKIRSTKLEDSAMYFCASSEVELGTPYEQYFGPGTRLTVT.